Sequencing of this TCR beta chain was carried out in a study of cytotoxic CD8 clonotypes in ibrutinib-treated CLL. Study at large: Averaging across samples gave approximately 270,000 productive templates and 94,082 productive rearrangements. Findings and caveats of the study: Baseline values of clonality outstripped age-matched healthy donors and followed circulating CD8+ T-cell counts.

To note about this clone: Its antigen is not known.

With sequencing, the targeted depth ranged from 1 in 200,000 to 1 in 1 million T cells. Sequenced by immunoSEQ multiplex PCR; TCRdb stores in-frame clones only, minus some. The table shows roughly 200,000 clones, with around three quarters occurring only once. CDR1 MNHEY and CDR2 SMNVEV come from the germline V gene (reference sequence). V dropped 1 base and J dropped 7 bases, with 15 bases sitting between them. This CDR3 region has 15 residues. The TCR comes from a human donor with chronic lymphocytic leukemia. The sequenced sample was PBMCs, obtained after 24 months of ibrutinib treatment. The gene calls are TRBV27 and TRBJ2-3; a weak D match, TRBD2 (5 bases). The CDR3 DNA reads as TGTGCCAGCAGTTTATATTGGCGGTCGGGGAATACGCAGTATTTT. Its protein is CASSLYWRSGNTQYF.